This TCR beta chain was obtained from a study of control samples from healthy donors and cancer patients. The table came from immunoSEQ multiplex PCR; TCRdb's copy has only in-frame clones and leaves some out. The data show 100,000 to 150,000 clones, with roughly 87% seen just once and 1.5% to 2% held by the top ten. Trimming at V came to 0 bases and at J to 3 bases, leaving 8 bases not matched to a gene. The CDR3 spans 16 residues. Per the germline V gene, CDR1 is SGHRS and CDR2 is YFSETQ. The genes are TRBV5-1 and TRBJ1-2; 7 positions agree with TRBD1. Specimen: blood. The source is a man younger than 35 in good health. The CDR3: CASSLVSGRGDYGYTF. The CDR3 DNA reads as TGCGCCAGCAGCTTGGTGTCGGGCAGGGGGGACTATGGCTACACCTTC.